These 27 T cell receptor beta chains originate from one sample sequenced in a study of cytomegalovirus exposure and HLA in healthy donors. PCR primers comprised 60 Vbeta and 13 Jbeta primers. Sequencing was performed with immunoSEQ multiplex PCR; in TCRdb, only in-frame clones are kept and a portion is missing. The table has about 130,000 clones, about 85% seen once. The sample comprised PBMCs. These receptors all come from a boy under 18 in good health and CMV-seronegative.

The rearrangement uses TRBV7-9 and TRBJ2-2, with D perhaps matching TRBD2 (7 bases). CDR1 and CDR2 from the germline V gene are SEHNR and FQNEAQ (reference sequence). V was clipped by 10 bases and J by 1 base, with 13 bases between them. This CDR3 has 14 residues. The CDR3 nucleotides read TGTGCCACGGGCGGGGGCGTGAACACCGGGGAGCTGTTTTTT. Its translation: CATGGGVNTGELFF.

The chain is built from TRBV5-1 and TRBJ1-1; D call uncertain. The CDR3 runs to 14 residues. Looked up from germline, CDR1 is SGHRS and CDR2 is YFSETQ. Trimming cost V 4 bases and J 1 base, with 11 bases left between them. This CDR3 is CASSLRQENTEAFF. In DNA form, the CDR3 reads TGCGCCAGCAGCCTGCGTCAGGAGAACACTGAAGCTTTCTTT.

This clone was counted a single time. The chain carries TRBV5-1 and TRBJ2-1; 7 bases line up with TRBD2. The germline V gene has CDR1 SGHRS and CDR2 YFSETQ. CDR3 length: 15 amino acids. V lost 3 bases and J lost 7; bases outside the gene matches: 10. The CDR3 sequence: CASSSSGLAVNEQFF. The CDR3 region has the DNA TGCGCCAGCAGCTCTAGTGGGCTAGCGGTTAATGAGCAGTTCTTC.

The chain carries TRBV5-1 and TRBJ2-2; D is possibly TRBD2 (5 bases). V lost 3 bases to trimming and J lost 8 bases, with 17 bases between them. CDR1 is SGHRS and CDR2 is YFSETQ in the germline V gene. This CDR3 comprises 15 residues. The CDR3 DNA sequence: TGCGCCAGCAGCTCGTTCGAGGGCGCTTGGGGGGAGCTGTTTTTT. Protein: CASSSFEGAWGELFF.

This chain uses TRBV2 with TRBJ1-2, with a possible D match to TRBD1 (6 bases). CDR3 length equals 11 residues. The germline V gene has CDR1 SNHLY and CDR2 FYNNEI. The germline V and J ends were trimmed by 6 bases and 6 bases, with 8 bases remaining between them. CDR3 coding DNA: TGTGCCAGCAGGGGGGCAGATGGCTACACCTTC. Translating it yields CASRGADGYTF.

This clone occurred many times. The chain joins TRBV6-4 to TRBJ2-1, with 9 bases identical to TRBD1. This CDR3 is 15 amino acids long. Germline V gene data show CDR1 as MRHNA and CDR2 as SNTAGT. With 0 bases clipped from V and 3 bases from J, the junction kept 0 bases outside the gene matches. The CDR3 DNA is TGTGCCAGCAGTGACTCGACAGGGGGCTACAATGAGCAGTTCTTC. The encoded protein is CASSDSTGGYNEQFF.

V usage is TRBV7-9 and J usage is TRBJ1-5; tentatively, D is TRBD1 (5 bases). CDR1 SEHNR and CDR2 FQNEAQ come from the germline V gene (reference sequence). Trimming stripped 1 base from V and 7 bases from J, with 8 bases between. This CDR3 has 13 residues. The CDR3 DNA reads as TGTGCCAGCAGCTTAGGACAGCTACAGCCCCAGCATTTT. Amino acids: CASSLGQLQPQHF.

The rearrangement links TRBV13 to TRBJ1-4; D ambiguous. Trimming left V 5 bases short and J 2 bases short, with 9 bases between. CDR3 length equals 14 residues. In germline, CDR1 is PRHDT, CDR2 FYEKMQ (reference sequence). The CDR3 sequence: CASSLPGTNEKLFF. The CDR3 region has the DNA TGTGCCAGCAGCCTCCCCGGGACTAATGAAAAACTGTTTTTT.

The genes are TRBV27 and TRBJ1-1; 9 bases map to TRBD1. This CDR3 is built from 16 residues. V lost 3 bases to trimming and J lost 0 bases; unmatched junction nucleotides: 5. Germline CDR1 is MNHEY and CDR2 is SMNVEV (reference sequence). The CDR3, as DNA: TGTGCCAGCAGTTTCAACAGGGGGCCTTTGAACACTGAAGCTTTCTTT. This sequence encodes CASSFNRGPLNTEAFF.

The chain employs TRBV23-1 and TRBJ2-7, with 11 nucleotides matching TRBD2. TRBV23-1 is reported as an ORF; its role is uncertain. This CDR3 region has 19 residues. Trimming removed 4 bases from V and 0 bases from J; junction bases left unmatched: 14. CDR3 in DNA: TGCGCCAGCAGTCCCCAGACTAGCGGGGAGCTGGGAAGCTCCTACGAGCAGTACTTC. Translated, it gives CASSPQTSGELGSSYEQYF.

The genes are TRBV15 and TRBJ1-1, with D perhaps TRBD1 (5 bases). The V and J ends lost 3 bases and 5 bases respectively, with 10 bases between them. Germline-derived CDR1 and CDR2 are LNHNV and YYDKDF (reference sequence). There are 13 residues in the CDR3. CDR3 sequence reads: CATSRTTGTEAFF. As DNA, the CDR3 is TGTGCCACCAGCAGGACAACAGGAACTGAAGCTTTCTTT. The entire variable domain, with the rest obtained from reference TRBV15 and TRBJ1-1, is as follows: DAMVIQNPRYQVTQFGKPVTLSCSQTLNHNVMYWYQQKSSQAPKLLFHYYDKDFNNEADTPDNFQSRRPNTSFCFLDIRSPGLGDTAMYLCATSRTTGTEAFFGQGTRLTVV.

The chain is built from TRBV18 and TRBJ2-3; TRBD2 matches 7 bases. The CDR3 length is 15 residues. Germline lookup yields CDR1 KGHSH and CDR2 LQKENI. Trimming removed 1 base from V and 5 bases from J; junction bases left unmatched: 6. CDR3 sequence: CASSPQPSGGDTQYF. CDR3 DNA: TGTGCCAGCTCACCACAGCCTAGCGGAGGAGATACGCAGTATTTT.

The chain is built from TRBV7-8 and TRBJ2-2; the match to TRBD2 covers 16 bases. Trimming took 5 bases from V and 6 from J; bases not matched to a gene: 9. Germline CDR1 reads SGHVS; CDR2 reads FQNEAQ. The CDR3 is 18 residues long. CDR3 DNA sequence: TGTGCCAGCAGCCGCGCCGGGACTAGCGGGAGGGCGTCCGGGGAGCTGTTTTTT. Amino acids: CASSRAGTSGRASGELFF.

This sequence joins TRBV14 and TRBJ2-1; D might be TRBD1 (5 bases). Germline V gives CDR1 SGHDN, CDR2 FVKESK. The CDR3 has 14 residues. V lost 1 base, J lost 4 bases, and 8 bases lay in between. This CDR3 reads CASSQVPGYNEQFF. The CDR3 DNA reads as TGTGCCAGCAGCCAAGTCCCAGGGTACAATGAGCAGTTCTTC.

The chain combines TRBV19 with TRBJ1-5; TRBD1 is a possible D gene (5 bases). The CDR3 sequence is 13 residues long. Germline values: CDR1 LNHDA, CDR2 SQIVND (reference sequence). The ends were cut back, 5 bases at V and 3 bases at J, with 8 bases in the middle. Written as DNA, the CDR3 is TGTGCCAGTAGTCGGGGGAACAATCAGCCCCAGCATTTT. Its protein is CASSRGNNQPQHF. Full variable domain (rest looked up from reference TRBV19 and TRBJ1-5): DGGITQSPKYLFRKEGQNVTLSCEQNLNHDAMYWYRQDPGQGLRLIYYSQIVNDFQKGDIAEGYSVSREKKESFPLTVTSAQKNPTAFYLCASSRGNNQPQHFGDGTRLSIL.

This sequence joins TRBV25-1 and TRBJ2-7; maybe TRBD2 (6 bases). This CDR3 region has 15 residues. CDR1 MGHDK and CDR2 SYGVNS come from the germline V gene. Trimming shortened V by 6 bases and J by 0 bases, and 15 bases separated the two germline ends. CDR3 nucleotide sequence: TGTGCCAGCAGCCCCATGGGACTCAGCTCCTACGAGCAGTACTTC. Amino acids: CASSPMGLSSYEQYF.

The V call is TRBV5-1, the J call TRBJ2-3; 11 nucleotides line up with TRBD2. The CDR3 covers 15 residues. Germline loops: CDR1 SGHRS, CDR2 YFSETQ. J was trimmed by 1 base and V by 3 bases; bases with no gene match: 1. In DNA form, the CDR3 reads TGCGCCAGCAGCTCGGGACTAGCGGGCACAGATACGCAGTATTTT. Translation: CASSSGLAGTDTQYF.

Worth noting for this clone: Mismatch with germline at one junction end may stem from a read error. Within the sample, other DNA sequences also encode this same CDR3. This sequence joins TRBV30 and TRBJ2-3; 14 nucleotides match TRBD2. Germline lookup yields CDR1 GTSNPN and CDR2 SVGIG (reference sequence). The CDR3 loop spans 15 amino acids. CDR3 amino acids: CAWEGLAGATDTQYF. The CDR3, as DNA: TGTGCCTGGGAGGGACTAGCGGGAGCCACAGATACACAGTATTTT.

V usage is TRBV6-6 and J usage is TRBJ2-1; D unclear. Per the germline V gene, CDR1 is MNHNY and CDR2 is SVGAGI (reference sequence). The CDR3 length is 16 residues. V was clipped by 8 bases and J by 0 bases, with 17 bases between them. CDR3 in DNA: TGTGCCAGCGCAGATTTCGGGTCGAGCTCCTACAATGAGCAGTTCTTC. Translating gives CASADFGSSSYNEQFF.

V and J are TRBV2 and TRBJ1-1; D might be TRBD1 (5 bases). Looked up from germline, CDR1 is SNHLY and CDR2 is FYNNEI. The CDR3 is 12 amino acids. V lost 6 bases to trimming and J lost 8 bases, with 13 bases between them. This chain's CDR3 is CASRYGTEEAFF. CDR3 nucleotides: TGTGCCAGCAGATACGGGACTGAAGAAGCTTTCTTT.

This CDR3 is CASSFGRGASTDTQYF. The CDR3 region has the DNA TGTGCCAGCAGTTTTGGGAGGGGAGCTAGCACAGATACGCAGTATTTT. The chain uses TRBV27 and TRBJ2-3; TRBD2 aligns across 7 bases. The length of the CDR3 is 16 residues. Germline CDR1 MNHEY, CDR2 SMNVEV (reference sequence). V shed 3 bases and J 0 bases; nucleotides not matched to a gene: 6.

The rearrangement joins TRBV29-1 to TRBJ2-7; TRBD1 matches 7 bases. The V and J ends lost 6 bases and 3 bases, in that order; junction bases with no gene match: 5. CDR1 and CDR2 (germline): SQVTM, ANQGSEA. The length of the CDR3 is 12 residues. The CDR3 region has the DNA TGCAGCGTCGGACAGGTTTTCTACGAGCAGTACTTC. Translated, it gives CSVGQVFYEQYF.

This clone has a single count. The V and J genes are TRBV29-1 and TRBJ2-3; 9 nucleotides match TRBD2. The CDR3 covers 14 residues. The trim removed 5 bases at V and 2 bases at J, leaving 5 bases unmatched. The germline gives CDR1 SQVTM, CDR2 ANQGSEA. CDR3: CSVKAGGATDTQYF. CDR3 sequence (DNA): TGCAGCGTTAAAGCGGGAGGAGCCACAGATACGCAGTATTTT.

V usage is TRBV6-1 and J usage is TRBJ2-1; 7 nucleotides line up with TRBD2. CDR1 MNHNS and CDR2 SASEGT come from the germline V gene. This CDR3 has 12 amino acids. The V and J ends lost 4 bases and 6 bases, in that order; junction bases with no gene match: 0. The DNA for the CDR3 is TGTGCCAGCAGTGGGACTAGCAATGAGCAGTTCTTC. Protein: CASSGTSNEQFF.

The CDR3 region is CATSGDSGPGQPQHF. The DNA for the CDR3 is TGTGCCACCAGCGGGGACAGCGGCCCGGGGCAGCCCCAGCATTTT. This chain uses TRBV15 with TRBJ1-5; 7 bases are a match to TRBD1. This CDR3 is built from 15 residues. Trimming took 5 bases from V and 7 from J; bases not matched to a gene: 11. CDR1 LNHNV and CDR2 YYDKDF come from the germline V gene (reference sequence).

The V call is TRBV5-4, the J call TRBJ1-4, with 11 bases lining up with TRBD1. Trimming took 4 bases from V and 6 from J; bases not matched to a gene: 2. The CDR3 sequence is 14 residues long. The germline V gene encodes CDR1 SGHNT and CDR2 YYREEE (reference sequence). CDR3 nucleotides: TGTGCCAGCAGCCCGGGACAGGGGGATGAAAAACTGTTTTTT. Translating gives CASSPGQGDEKLFF.

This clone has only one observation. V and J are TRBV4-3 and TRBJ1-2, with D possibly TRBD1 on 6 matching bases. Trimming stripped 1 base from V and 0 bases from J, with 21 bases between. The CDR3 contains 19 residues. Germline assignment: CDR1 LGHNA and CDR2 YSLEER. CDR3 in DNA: TGCGCCAGCAGCCAAGGGATTATGGTCGGACGGACAGCTAACTATGGCTACACCTTC. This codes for CASSQGIMVGRTANYGYTF.